The 27 T cell receptor beta chains given below trace back to one sample, sequenced in a study of regulatory T cells in long-lasting Graves disease. Arm-PCR with iRepertoire HTBI primers amplified the CDR3 regions for these TCR beta libraries. TCRdb re-called the multiplex PCR reads through MiXCR, storing one row per CDR3 protein. This table has 500,000 to 700,000 distinct CDR3 sequences, under 20% appearing once. Described time point: newly diagnosed GD, antithyroid drugs for less than 3 months. PBMC-derived RNA was used for the TCR library. These data also formed part of another study, on T cells in Graves' hyperthyroidism and ophthalmopathy.

This sample comprised peripheral blood mononuclear cells (PBMCs), obtained at new diagnosis, from a patient treated with antithyroid drugs. The receptors derive from a woman under 40 with Graves disease.

This clonotype was seen a few times. V is TRBV10-3 and J is TRBJ2-5; perhaps D is TRBD1 or TRBD2 (6 bases each). From germline, CDR1 is ENHRY and CDR2 SYGVKD. The CDR3 has 16 amino acids. Trimming took 3 bases from V and 4 from J, leaving 18 bases between them. Here the CDR3 reads CAISDIMGGTLETQYF. The CDR3, as DNA: TGTGCCATCAGTGACATTATGGGGGGCACGTTAGAGACCCAGTACTTC.

This sequence joins TRBV5-1 and TRBJ1-2; a possible D gene is TRBD1 (5 bases). This CDR3 region has 14 residues. CDR1 and CDR2 from the germline V gene are SGHRS and YFSETQ. V lost 0 bases, J lost 4 bases, and 10 bases lay in between. CDR3 residues: CASSLVTGPYGYTF. The CDR3 bases are TGCGCCAGCAGCTTGGTGACGGGACCCTATGGCTACACCTTC.

The rearrangement joins TRBV9 to TRBJ1-2; D is perhaps TRBD1 (5 bases). CDR3 length equals 14 residues. V was cut by 5 bases and J by 1 base, with 12 bases left in between. Per the germline V gene, CDR1 is SGDLS and CDR2 is YYNGEE. CDR3 sequence: CASRSTDDNYGYTF. For the CDR3, the DNA is TGTGCCAGCAGGTCGACAGACGATAACTATGGCTACACCTTC.

The chain couples TRBV19 to TRBJ2-2; no definite D call. The CDR3 runs 11 residues. Trimming shortened V by 10 bases and J by 7 bases, and 10 bases separated the two germline ends. CDR1 and CDR2 from the germline V gene are LNHDA and SQIVND (reference sequence). The CDR3 is CATLFNGELFF. CDR3 nucleotides: TGTGCCACCCTTTTCAACGGGGAGCTGTTTTTT.

In this sample, this clonotype turned up many times. The chain couples TRBV6-5 to TRBJ2-2, with a tentative D call TRBD1 (6 bases). Germline CDR1 and CDR2: MNHEY and SVGAGI. Trimming shortened V by 2 bases and J by 3 bases, and 13 bases separated the two germline ends. The CDR3 length is 16 residues. The CDR3 coding sequence is TGTGCCAGCAGTTACCGCCTTAACAGGGACACCGGGGAGCTGTTTTTT. It translates to CASSYRLNRDTGELFF.

The chain recombines TRBV6-2 or TRBV6-3 with TRBJ2-1; 10 nucleotides agree with TRBD2. Looked up from germline, CDR1 is MNHEY and CDR2 is SVGEGT. The length of the CDR3 is 16 residues. Trimming cost V 7 bases and J 2 bases; bases outside gene matches: 8. The CDR3 sequence is CASNLQAGGTYNEQFF. The CDR3 DNA follows: TGTGCCAGCAACCTTCAAGCGGGAGGGACCTACAATGAGCAGTTCTTC.

This clonotype was recorded at least ten times. J is TRBJ2-2 and V is TRBV28, with unresolved D. The CDR3 consists of 13 residues. The V gene's germline CDR1 is MDHEN and CDR2 SYDVKM. Trimming left V 11 bases short and J 1 base short, with 11 bases between. CDR3 region: CASYSGNTGELFF. CDR3 in DNA: TGTGCCTCATACAGTGGGAACACCGGGGAGCTGTTTTTT.

Ten or more counts support this clonotype. The V call is TRBV7-2, the J call TRBJ2-5; TRBD1 is a possible D gene (5 bases). V was shortened by 5 bases and J by 0 bases, with 13 bases between the two germline ends. The germline V gene encodes CDR1 SGHTA and CDR2 FQGNSA. The CDR3 extends over 15 amino acids. CDR3 sequence (DNA): TGTGCCAGCAGCATCTGGGGCTTATACCAAGAGACCCAGTACTTC. This gives the protein CASSIWGLYQETQYF.

This clonotype was observed many times. The chain is built from TRBV6-5 and TRBJ1-5; D unresolved. The germline gives CDR1 MNHEY, CDR2 SVGAGI. V was trimmed by 2 bases and J by 2 bases, leaving 13 bases between them. CDR3 length: 16 residues. CDR3 coding DNA: TGTGCCAGCAGTTACGGGCCCCTGAGGGGCAATCAGCCCCAGCATTTT. This translates into CASSYGPLRGNQPQHF.

CDR3 nucleotide sequence: TGTGCCAGCAGCCTGGGCATACTAGCGGGAGGTGCAGATACGCAGTATTTT. Translation: CASSLGILAGGADTQYF. The chain employs TRBV7-2 and TRBJ2-3; TRBD2 agrees at 12 bases. The CDR3 is 17 amino acids. The germline V gene has CDR1 SGHTA and CDR2 FQGNSA. V shed 5 bases and J 4 bases; nucleotides not matched to a gene: 10.

This clonotype occurred a few times. This sequence joins TRBV29-1 and TRBJ1-1, with a weak D call TRBD1 (5 bases). The germline V gene encodes CDR1 SQVTM and CDR2 ANQGSEA. The CDR3 consists of 12 residues. Trimming removed 5 bases from V and 9 bases from J, with 16 bases in between. The chain's CDR3 is CSVTGTLGKAFF. The CDR3 region has the DNA TGCAGCGTTACCGGGACCCTAGGGAAAGCTTTCTTT.

This clonotype has a count of ten or more. The CDR3 sequence is CASSPLAQVSYNEQFF. The CDR3, as DNA: TGTGCCAGCAGTCCCTTGGCTCAGGTATCCTACAATGAGCAGTTCTTC. The rearrangement joins TRBV6-1 to TRBJ2-1; D unresolved. Per germline, CDR1 MNHNS and CDR2 SASEGT. V lost 5 bases, J lost 1 base, and 15 bases lay in between. The CDR3 consists of 16 residues.

The chain uses TRBV5-1 and TRBJ2-1, with D possibly TRBD2 on 6 matching bases. The CDR3 has 13 amino acids. V gave up 0 bases and J gave up 9 bases, with 10 bases separating them. Germline V lookup: CDR1 SGHRS, CDR2 YFSETQ. CDR3 bases: TGCGCCAGCAGCTTGGTTGTCGGGGGTGAGCAGTTCTTC. Translating it yields CASSLVVGGEQFF.

This clonotype was counted between two and nine times. The rearrangement links TRBV30 to TRBJ2-2; D is undetermined. V was clipped by 3 bases and J by 1 base, with 6 bases between them. Germline V lookup: CDR1 GTSNPN, CDR2 SVGIG (reference sequence). CDR3 length equals 13 residues. This CDR3 reads CAWRVLNTGELFF. CDR3 sequence (DNA): TGTGCCTGGAGGGTTTTGAACACCGGGGAGCTGTTTTTT.

The chain carries TRBV9 and TRBJ1-3, with D possibly matching TRBD1 (5 bases). Trimming shortened V by 3 bases and J by 6 bases, and 13 bases separated the two germline ends. The germline V gene encodes CDR1 SGDLS and CDR2 YYNGEE. The CDR3 contains 14 residues. This CDR3 is CASSARDVQNTIYF. The CDR3 region has the DNA TGTGCCAGCAGCGCTCGGGACGTCCAAAACACCATATATTTT.

Remarks on this clonotype: One base away lies a much larger clone, so this may be a sequencing read error. The chain has TRBV11-2 and TRBJ2-3; D ambiguous. Per germline, CDR1 SGHAT and CDR2 FQNNGV. The V end was cut by 1 base, the J end by 2 bases, with 7 bases between. This CDR3 contains 14 residues. CDR3 nucleotide sequence: TGTGCCAGCAGCTTAGTTTGGGACACAGATACGCAGTATTTT. Translating it yields CASSLVWDTDTQYF.

On this clonotype itself: At one boundary the junction diverges from the germline segment, which might be a read error. The chain combines TRBV5-1 with TRBJ2-1; 7 nucleotides agree with TRBD2. The CDR3 spans 15 residues. From germline, CDR1 is SGHRS and CDR2 YFSETQ. CDR3 in amino acids: CASSLVLAGSNGQFF. Written as DNA, the CDR3 is TGCGCCAGCAGCTTGGTTTTAGCGGGCAGCAATGGGCAGTTCTTC.

This chain connects TRBV10-1 to TRBJ1-4; D is ambiguous. The CDR3 runs to 13 residues. Germline V lookup: CDR1 WNHNN, CDR2 SYGVQD (reference sequence). Between the trimmed V and J ends, which lost 2 bases and 10 bases, there was a span of 11 bases. The CDR3 sequence: CASSEDVSGKLFF. The DNA of the CDR3 is TGCGCCAGCAGTGAGGACGTGTCGGGAAAACTGTTTTTT.

The chain employs TRBV6-2 or TRBV6-3 and TRBJ2-1, with no clear D. Germline-derived CDR1 and CDR2 are MNHEY and SVGEGT. The V end lost 4 bases, the J end lost 0 bases, and 22 bases lay between the germline ends. The CDR3 covers 19 residues. The CDR3 protein is CASSLYVFRSPSSYNEQFF. The DNA of the CDR3 is TGTGCCAGCAGTTTATATGTTTTTAGGAGCCCGAGCTCCTACAATGAGCAGTTCTTC.

The sample holds a few counts of this clonotype. The chain carries TRBV5-1 and TRBJ2-5; D remains ambiguous. CDR3 length equals 14 residues. CDR1 is SGHRS, CDR2 YFSETQ, per germline. The V end lost 4 bases, the J end lost 5 bases, and 15 bases lay between the germline ends. CDR3 DNA: TGCGCCAGCAGCCCTGGAGCTACAGATGAGACCCAGTACTTC. As protein: CASSPGATDETQYF.

The rearrangement links TRBV7-9 to TRBJ2-7; 9 positions agree with TRBD2. V was pared by 5 bases and J by 4 bases, with 9 bases of the junction left unmatched. The CDR3 has 15 amino acids. CDR1 is SEHNR and CDR2 is FQNEAQ in the germline V gene (reference sequence). Written as DNA, the CDR3 is TGTGCCAGCAGCGCCCTAGCTAGCGGGAATTACGAGCAGTACTTC. Protein: CASSALASGNYEQYF.

This clonotype has more than one count but fewer than ten. This chain connects TRBV30 to TRBJ2-5; a weak D match, TRBD2 (5 bases). Trimming shortened V by 4 bases and J by 3 bases, and 21 bases separated the two germline ends. CDR3 length: 16 amino acids. CDR1 and CDR2 (germline): GTSNPN, SVGIG (reference sequence). The chain's CDR3 is CAWTPGKHTREETQYF. The CDR3, as DNA: TGTGCCTGGACGCCAGGAAAACATACTAGGGAAGAGACCCAGTACTTC.

The table lists this clonotype with a few counts. This rearrangement joins TRBV7-3 to TRBJ2-2, with 7 bases fitting TRBD1. The CDR3 totals 15 residues. The germline gives CDR1 SGHTA, CDR2 FQGTGA. The junction had 10 bases not matched to a gene; V was cut back by 5 bases and J by 7 bases. CDR3 in DNA: TGTGCCAGCAGCCACCCCGACAGGGCGGGCGGGGAGCTGTTTTTT. Protein: CASSHPDRAGGELFF.

This clonotype appeared a few times. V is TRBV24-1 and J is TRBJ2-1; D is unclear. The CDR3 extends over 11 amino acids. Trimming removed 9 bases from V and 12 bases from J, with 14 bases in between. Germline V gives CDR1 KGHDR, CDR2 SFDVKD. The CDR3 loop is CATAAGPSQFF. In DNA form, the CDR3 reads TGTGCCACCGCAGCCGGGCCCTCGCAGTTCTTC.

There are many counts of this clonotype. V usage is TRBV24-1 and J usage is TRBJ2-3; maybe TRBD2 (6 bases). Trimming removed 9 bases from V and 0 bases from J, with 15 bases in between. The V gene's germline CDR1 is KGHDR and CDR2 SFDVKD. The length of the CDR3 is 15 residues. CDR3 region: CATSESGLSTDTQYF. For the CDR3, the DNA is TGTGCCACCTCGGAATCGGGACTCAGCACAGATACGCAGTATTTT.

A few counts support this clonotype. The J gene is TRBJ2-2, the V gene TRBV5-4, with D perhaps TRBD1 (6 bases). Germline V gene lookup returns CDR1 SGHNT and CDR2 YYREEE (reference sequence). The V gene lost 9 bases and the J gene lost 5 bases, with 14 bases spanning the gap. The CDR3 totals 13 residues. CDR3 nucleotides: TGTGCCATTCCGGGACACCATACCGGGGAGCTGTTTTTT. Protein product: CAIPGHHTGELFF.

The chain uses TRBV9 and TRBJ1-2; no firm D call. This CDR3 region has 14 residues. Trimming cost V 3 bases and J 2 bases, with 11 bases left between them. CDR1 and CDR2 (germline): SGDLS, YYNGEE. CDR3 loop: CASSADPTNYGYTF. CDR3 coding DNA: TGTGCCAGCAGCGCGGACCCTACCAACTATGGCTACACCTTC.